This T cell receptor (beta chain) appears in the sequencing data of a study of glioma-infiltrating T cells after dendritic cell vaccination. Time point meaning: after dendritic cell vaccination, including at tumor progression/relapse. Patients had residual fresh-frozen tumor tissue and more than two years of survival data. All glioblastoma patients lacked an isocitrate dehydrogenase mutation. Germline V CDR1 and CDR2: SGDLS, YYNGEE. With 0 bases clipped from V and 7 bases from J, the junction kept 10 bases outside the gene matches. The CDR3 is made up of 16 amino acids. Libraries were prepared by immunoSEQ multiplex PCR; TCRdb keeps only in-frame clonotypes and omits some of them. The data show fewer than 60,000 clones, about 88% seen once.

The sample was blood, taken after dendritic cell vaccination. The rearrangement joins TRBV9 to TRBJ2-1; 7 bases are shared with TRBD2. The TCR sequence derives from a human donor with glioblastoma. The CDR3 DNA sequence: TGTGCCAGCAGCGTAGGTGGGAGGGCCGAAGGAAATGAGCAGTTCTTC. Translation: CASSVGGRAEGNEQFF.